The rows below give T cell receptor beta chains drawn from one sample of a study of shared clonotypes between healthy human individuals. The table came from immunoSEQ multiplex PCR; TCRdb's copy has only in-frame clones and leaves some out. The sample contains some 2 million clones, approximately 94% of which appear only once. Sequencing was performed on naive CD8+ T cells sorted from blood. The receptors were gathered from a young man in good health. Each CDR3 is given with its conserved first and last residue. Each record gives: CDR3 length, clone size, J gene, D gene, V gene, CDR3 DNA, CDR3 protein. The D gene is left open where the match is weak. The listing skips clone size in some rows; elsewhere it reads once, few, many or a size class.

18 | . | TRBJ2-5 | TRBD2 | TRBV6-1 | TGTGCCAGCAGTGAAGATGGGTTGGTAGCGGGAGCTTCGGAGACCCAGTACTTC | CASSEDGLVAGASETQYF
14 | . | TRBJ1-3 | TRBD1 | TRBV4-3 | TGCGCCAGCAGCCCCTTGACAGGGGGTGACACCATATATTTT | CASSPLTGGDTIYF
16 | . | TRBJ2-2 | . | TRBV4-3 | TGCGCCAGCAGCCAAGGGGCCGATCGGGACACCGGGGAGCTGTTTTTT | CASSQGADRDTGELFF
16 | once | TRBJ1-3 | . | TRBV7-9 | TGTGCCAGCAAGTCCCTGGACAGCTACTCTGGAAACACCATATATTTT | CASKSLDSYSGNTIYF
16 | once | TRBJ1-3 | . | TRBV7-9 | TGTGCCACCATCCTCGGGACGGGAGGCTCTGGAAACACCATATATTTT | CATILGTGGSGNTIYF
13 | . | TRBJ2-2 | . | TRBV5-6 | TGTGCCAGCAGCTCCCCAGCACCCGGGGAGCTGTTTTTT | CASSSPAPGELFF
16 | . | TRBJ2-3 | TRBD2 | TRBV5-1 | TGCGCCAGCAGCCCGGGCCTTGCGGGAGGGGTATATACGCAGTATTTT | CASSPGLAGGVYTQYF
16 | once | TRBJ2-7 | . | TRBV10-3 | TGTGCCATCAGTGAGTCGGGGGACCCGGGTTCCTACGAGCAGTACTTC | CAISESGDPGSYEQYF
13 | . | TRBJ2-3 | TRBD2 | TRBV7-6 | TGTGCCAGCAGCTCTCTAGCGGCAGATACGCAGTATTTT | CASSSLAADTQYF
15 | . | TRBJ2-7 | TRBD1 | TRBV29-1 | TGCAGCGTTGTGGGACAGGTGGCAGAGGCGGGCGAGCAGTACTTC | CSVVGQVAEAGEQYF
10 | . | TRBJ2-7 | . | TRBV21-1 | TGTGCCAGCAGTACATCCGAGCAGTACTTC | CASSTSEQYF
14 | . | TRBJ2-5 | TRBD2 | TRBV6-6 | TGTGCCAGCAGCCCCCGGGGAGGGGAAGAGACCCAGTACTTC | CASSPRGGEETQYF
15 | . | TRBJ2-3 | TRBD1 | TRBV9 | TGTGCCAGCAGCGATGGGACAGGACCCACAGATACGCAGTATTTT | CASSDGTGPTDTQYF
14 | . | TRBJ2-1 | TRBD1 | TRBV29-1 | TGCAGCGTTGAAGAGGGAAGGGGGCGGAATGAGCAGTTCTTC | CSVEEGRGRNEQFF
14 | . | TRBJ1-2 | TRBD1 | TRBV7-3 | TGTGCCAGCAGCTTTGCAGGGGGCGACTATGGCTACACCTTC | CASSFAGGDYGYTF
14 | . | TRBJ2-7 | TRBD2 | TRBV6-6 | TGTGCCACTGCCCCGGGACTAGCGGGGTACGAGCAGTACTTC | CATAPGLAGYEQYF
17 | . | TRBJ1-5 | . | TRBV5-5 | TGTGCCAGCAGTCCTTACCCCGTAACCGATAGCAATCAGCCCCAGCATTTT | CASSPYPVTDSNQPQHF
13 | few | TRBJ2-2 | . | TRBV4-3 | TGCGCCAGCAGCCAATACTGGGGAGGGGAGCTGTTTTTT | CASSQYWGGELFF
12 | . | TRBJ1-2 | . | TRBV30 | TGTGCCTGGAGTGATGACAGCTATGGCTACACCTTC | CAWSDDSYGYTF
14 | once | TRBJ1-5 | . | TRBV11-2 | TGTGCCAGCAGCTCGGGACAAGGGAATCAGCCCCAGCATTTT | CASSSGQGNQPQHF
14 | . | TRBJ1-4 | . | TRBV9 | TGTGCCAGCAGCGTAGGAGGGTCGGAGGAAAAACTGTTTTTT | CASSVGGSEEKLFF
15 | . | TRBJ2-5 | . | TRBV27 | TGTGCCAGCAGTTTAGGTGGGGCCAGCCAAGAGACCCAGTACTTC | CASSLGGASQETQYF
17 | . | TRBJ2-1 | . | TRBV4-1 | TGCGCCAGCAGCCAAAAAACAGCACCAAGCTCCTACAATGAGCAGTTCTTC | CASSQKTAPSSYNEQFF
15 | . | TRBJ2-7 | TRBD1 | TRBV19 | TGTGCCAGTAGTATCGGGGGACAGGGGTCCTACGAGCAGTACTTC | CASSIGGQGSYEQYF
10 | . | TRBJ2-5 | . | TRBV30 | TGTGCCTGGGAAGGGGAGACCCAGTACTTC | CAWEGETQYF
14 | . | TRBJ2-1 | . | TRBV19 | TGTGCCAGTAGTATCGGGCCGGAATACAATGAGCAGTTCTTC | CASSIGPEYNEQFF
14 | . | TRBJ2-7 | . | TRBV19 | TGTGCCAGTAGTGCGGGTTTGGGTTTCTACGAGCAGTACTTC | CASSAGLGFYEQYF
16 | . | TRBJ2-3 | TRBD2 | TRBV27 | TGTGCCAGCAGTTTACTCCGACTAGCTGGCACAGATACGCAGTATTTT | CASSLLRLAGTDTQYF
14 | . | TRBJ1-1 | . | TRBV6-6 | TGTGCCAGCAGTTACTCCGATACGAACACTGAAGCTTTCTTT | CASSYSDTNTEAFF
14 | . | TRBJ2-1 | TRBD2 | TRBV13 | TGTGCCAGCAGCTTCAGGACTAGCGGAAATGAGCAGTTCTTC | CASSFRTSGNEQFF
12 | . | TRBJ1-2 | . | TRBV14 | TGTGCCAGCAGCCAAGACCTCTATGGCTACACCTTC | CASSQDLYGYTF
12 | . | TRBJ2-7 | . | TRBV7-9 | TGTGCCAGCAGTCCAGAATCCTACGAGCAGTACTTC | CASSPESYEQYF
15 | once | TRBJ2-7 | . | TRBV9 | TGTGCCAGCAGCGTAGCGGACGGGAGCTCCTACGAGCAGTACTTC | CASSVADGSSYEQYF
12 | . | TRBJ2-1 | . | TRBV7-7 | TGTGCTAGCTTTCCGGGGCACAATGAGCAGTTCTTC | CASFPGHNEQFF
15 | . | TRBJ2-1 | . | TRBV10-3 | TGTGCCATCAGGGTACTAGGGGGGGTTTCTGATGAGCAGTTCTTC | CAIRVLGGVSDEQFF
13 | . | TRBJ2-2 | . | TRBV28 | TGTGCCAGCAGTCCCGTCCCCGCCGGGGAGCTGTTTTTT | CASSPVPAGELFF
14 | . | TRBJ2-1 | TRBD2 | TRBV29-1 | TGCAGCGTTCGGACTAGCGGGTCTTACAATGAGCAGTTCTTC | CSVRTSGSYNEQFF
11 | . | TRBJ2-1 | . | TRBV30 | TGTGCCTGGTCTGGTCCGAGAGAGCAGTTCTTC | CAWSGPREQFF
16 | . | TRBJ2-2 | TRBD2 | TRBV13 | TGTGCCAGCAGCTTTCTAGCGGGAGGATACACCGGGGAGCTGTTTTTT | CASSFLAGGYTGELFF
13 | . | TRBJ2-7 | . | TRBV5-1 | TGCGCCAGCAGCTTGTACGAGGGCTACGAGCAGTACTTC | CASSLYEGYEQYF